The 12 T cell receptor beta chains below were found in one sample sequenced in a study of blood T cell repertoires in COVID-19. Here immunoSEQ multiplex PCR was the method, and the copy in TCRdb shows in-frame clones only, minus some. Here the sample spans over 75,000 clones, roughly 80% being singletons. The source material was peripheral blood. These receptors were collected from a man aged 65 to 85 with acute or convalescent COVID-19.

The chain recombines TRBV6-5 with TRBJ2-2, with 8 positions matching TRBD2. The V segment lost 2 bases and the J segment 5 bases; nucleotides outside the gene matches: 4. CDR3 length equals 15 residues. CDR1 is MNHEY, CDR2 SVGAGI, per germline. Written as DNA, the CDR3 is TGTGCCAGCAGTTACCGGGGGGGCTTAACCGGGGAGCTGTTTTTT. Its protein is CASSYRGGLTGELFF.

This chain connects TRBV7-2 to TRBJ2-1; 9 bases fit TRBD1. Trimming took 4 bases from V and 6 from J; bases not matched to a gene: 1. The CDR3 runs to 13 residues. Germline values: CDR1 SGHTA, CDR2 FQGNSA. The CDR3, as DNA: TGTGCCAGCAGCTCGACAGGGGGCAATGAGCAGTTCTTC. It is translated as CASSSTGGNEQFF.

The V gene is TRBV5-6, the J gene TRBJ2-2; D remains unclear. V was trimmed by 3 bases and J by 7 bases, leaving 7 bases between them. The CDR3 runs 12 residues. CDR1 and CDR2 (germline): SGHDT, YYEEEE. The CDR3 region is CASSSGFGELFF. As DNA, the CDR3 is TGTGCCAGCAGCTCGGGTTTCGGGGAGCTGTTTTTT.

The chain recombines TRBV16 with TRBJ1-1, with 7 bases matching TRBD1. There are 12 residues in the CDR3. Germline V lookup: CDR1 KGHSY, CDR2 FQNENV. The V gene end was trimmed by 3 bases and the J gene end by 8 bases; junction bases not matched to a gene: 3. The CDR3: CASSHQQGEAFF. For the CDR3, the DNA is TGTGCCAGCAGCCACCAACAGGGGGAAGCTTTCTTT.

The chain recombines TRBV5-1 with TRBJ1-6; maybe TRBD1 (6 bases). Germline V gene data show CDR1 as SGHRS and CDR2 as YFSETQ. The CDR3 is 13 amino acids. Between the trimmed V and J ends, which lost 5 bases and 7 bases, there was a span of 10 bases. CDR3 DNA sequence: TGCGCCAGCAGGCCAGGGGTGAATTCACCCCTCCACTTT. Its protein product is CASRPGVNSPLHF.

This clone has a count of ten or more. This sequence joins TRBV25-1 and TRBJ1-6; 7 positions match TRBD1. CDR1 is MGHDK, CDR2 SYGVNS, per germline. The CDR3 runs 15 residues. Trimming at V came to 6 bases and at J to 9 bases, leaving 11 bases not matched to a gene. The CDR3 nucleotides read TGTGCCAGCAGCCCACAAAGGGGGCACTTTTCACCCCTCCACTTT. Amino acid sequence: CASSPQRGHFSPLHF.

V and J are TRBV28 and TRBJ2-7, with 7 positions matching TRBD1. CDR1 is MDHEN, CDR2 SYDVKM, per germline. J lost 3 bases, V lost 7 bases, and 9 bases had no gene match. The CDR3 length is 14 residues. Here the CDR3 reads CASTAGTAFYEQYF. CDR3 DNA sequence: TGTGCCAGCACCGCCGGGACAGCATTCTACGAGCAGTACTTC.

The chain recombines TRBV5-1 with TRBJ2-3; 8 bases align to TRBD1. The junction had 10 bases not matched to a gene; V was cut back by 4 bases and J by 6 bases. Per germline, CDR1 SGHRS and CDR2 YFSETQ. The CDR3 has 15 residues. The CDR3 is CASSPTGASGDTQYF. The CDR3 DNA sequence: TGCGCCAGCAGCCCGACAGGGGCCAGCGGGGATACGCAGTATTTT.

The genes are TRBV19 and TRBJ1-3; D is undetermined. The germline CDR1 and CDR2 sequences are LNHDA and SQIVND (reference sequence). V was cut by 4 bases and J by 0 bases, with 10 bases left in between. The CDR3 is made up of 15 amino acids. CDR3: CASSTWTGSGNTIYF. In DNA, the CDR3 is TGTGCCAGTAGTACTTGGACTGGCTCTGGAAACACCATATATTTT.

V is TRBV5-4 and J is TRBJ2-1; tentatively, D is TRBD1 (6 bases). The CDR3 contains 12 residues. V dropped 0 bases and J dropped 9 bases, with 7 bases sitting between them. Germline lookup yields CDR1 SGHNT and CDR2 YYREEE (reference sequence). In nucleotides, the CDR3 is TGTGCCAGCAGCTTGGGGGGGCTTGAGCAGTTCTTC. This translates into CASSLGGLEQFF.

This chain connects TRBV18 to TRBJ2-1; the D gene is possibly TRBD1 (5 bases). Germline V CDR1 and CDR2: KGHSH, LQKENI. Trimming left V 1 base short and J 0 bases short, with 10 bases between. The CDR3 loop spans 16 amino acids. This chain's CDR3 is CASSPLRAVSYNEQFF. The CDR3 nucleotides are TGTGCCAGCTCACCACTCAGGGCCGTCTCCTACAATGAGCAGTTCTTC.

The CDR3 loop reads CASSLGRGYTF. The CDR3 nucleotides are TGTGCCAGCAGCTTAGGGAGGGGCTACACCTTC. The chain combines TRBV7-9 with TRBJ1-2; the D is unclear. Trimming took off 1 base at V and 8 bases at J, with 5 bases between the two ends. Germline CDR1 is SEHNR and CDR2 is FQNEAQ (reference sequence). The CDR3 runs to 11 residues.